This TCR beta chain was sequenced during a study of persistence of HIV-infected CD4 T cells. The ends were cut back, 5 bases at V and 5 bases at J, with 19 bases in the middle. The CDR3 sequence is 17 residues long. Germline-derived CDR1 and CDR2 are MNHNY and SVGAGI (reference sequence). The table lists this clone with a few counts. Its antigen is unknown. The stimulus was lysate of CMV-infected fibroblasts, approximately 9.6 ug/mL. Sorting of responding CD4+ T cells relied on upregulated CD40 ligand together with CD69. Undetectable plasma HIV-1 RNA below 50 copies/mL lasted at least 4 years. Study observations and caveats: Antigen-responding cells were enriched for degenerate expanded CDR3beta sequences.

Sequencing used immunoSEQ version 4 in survey mode. The method was immunoSEQ multiplex PCR; TCRdb's version includes in-frame clones alone and lacks a portion of them. Counted here are 6,500 to 8,500 clones, approximately 63% occurring once; the ten biggest clones make up 19%. The chain links TRBV6-6 to TRBJ1-6, with D perhaps TRBD1 (5 bases). This sequence was found in an adult man with HIV who was CMV-seropositive. Sample: CD4+ T cells sorted from PBMCs after approximately 19-hour stimulation, taken from a patient who received antiretroviral therapy. Written as DNA, the CDR3 is TGTGCCAGCAGTCTAACGGCCCAAGGGACGAATAATTCACCCCTCCACTTT. Protein: CASSLTAQGTNNSPLHF.